This is a list of T cell receptor beta chains from one sample in a study of shared clonotypes between healthy human individuals. Sequencing used immunoSEQ multiplex PCR; TCRdb keeps in-frame clones, though not all of them. The data contain about 530,000 clones, 60% to 80% of them seen just once; the ten biggest clones take up around an eighth. The sequenced sample consisted of PBMCs. These TCRs come from a middle-aged woman in good health. Some clones in this sample may be carry-over from other donors' samples. The CDR3 runs from the conserved cysteine through the conserved F or W. A D gene is named only where the DNA matches it firmly. The size field is filled for only some rows; it gives once, few, many or a size class.

J gene: TRBJ2-3; clone size: NA; V gene: TRBV10-2; D gene: NA; CDR3 length: 11; CDR3 DNA: TGCGCCAGCAGTGACAGGGATACGCAGTATTTT; CDR3 protein: CASSDRDTQYF
J gene: TRBJ2-3; clone size: NA; V gene: TRBV7-3; D gene: NA; CDR3 length: 13; CDR3 DNA: TGTGCCAGCAGCCGGGGGTATTCGGATACGCAGTATTTT; CDR3 protein: CASSRGYSDTQYF
J gene: TRBJ1-1; clone size: NA; V gene: TRBV7-2; D gene: NA; CDR3 length: 14; CDR3 DNA: TGTGCCAGCAGCAGAGGGGGGGCGTGGACTGAAGCTTTCTTT; CDR3 protein: CASSRGGAWTEAFF
J gene: TRBJ2-7; clone size: NA; V gene: TRBV6-6; D gene: NA; CDR3 length: 11; CDR3 DNA: TGTGCCAGCAGTTACTCCCTCGAGCAGTACTTC; CDR3 protein: CASSYSLEQYF
J gene: TRBJ2-2; clone size: NA; V gene: TRBV7-7; D gene: NA; CDR3 length: 12; CDR3 DNA: TGTGCTAGCAGCCGCGGGACAGGGGAGCTGTTTTTT; CDR3 protein: CASSRGTGELFF
J gene: TRBJ2-1; clone size: NA; V gene: TRBV14; D gene: NA; CDR3 length: 17; CDR3 DNA: TGTGCCAGCAGCCAACCTACGTTCGCGGGGATTTCTAATGAGCAGTTCTTC; CDR3 protein: CASSQPTFAGISNEQFF
J gene: TRBJ2-1; clone size: few; V gene: TRBV21-1; D gene: NA; CDR3 length: 17; CDR3 DNA: TGTGCCAGCAGCAAAGAGACGACAGAAAATGACTACAATGAGCAGTTCTTC; CDR3 protein: CASSKETTENDYNEQFF
J gene: TRBJ2-2; clone size: NA; V gene: TRBV19; D gene: TRBD2; CDR3 length: 15; CDR3 DNA: TGTGCCAGTGCCCGACTAGCGGGAGTCACCGGGGAGCTGTTTTTT; CDR3 protein: CASARLAGVTGELFF
J gene: TRBJ2-3; clone size: NA; V gene: TRBV4-3; D gene: NA; CDR3 length: 15; CDR3 DNA: TGCGCCAGCAGCAGCCGGGACTGGTTAACAGATACGCAGTATTTT; CDR3 protein: CASSSRDWLTDTQYF
J gene: TRBJ1-5; clone size: NA; V gene: TRBV5-5; D gene: NA; CDR3 length: 14; CDR3 DNA: TGTGCCAGCAGCTTCGGGGACAGCAATCAGCCCCAGCATTTT; CDR3 protein: CASSFGDSNQPQHF
J gene: TRBJ2-1; clone size: NA; V gene: TRBV30; D gene: NA; CDR3 length: 13; CDR3 DNA: TGTGCCTGGATGACGCTAGCCTACAATGAGCAGTTCTTC; CDR3 protein: CAWMTLAYNEQFF
J gene: TRBJ1-5; clone size: NA; V gene: TRBV28; D gene: TRBD1; CDR3 length: 14; CDR3 DNA: TGTGCCAGCAGGGAGACAGGGGACAATCAGCCCCAGCATTTT; CDR3 protein: CASRETGDNQPQHF
J gene: TRBJ2-7; clone size: NA; V gene: TRBV30; D gene: TRBD2; CDR3 length: 14; CDR3 DNA: TGTGCCTGGGGGTCTAGCGGGAGGTCCTACGAGCAGTACTTC; CDR3 protein: CAWGSSGRSYEQYF
J gene: TRBJ2-3; clone size: few; V gene: TRBV6-6; D gene: NA; CDR3 length: 13; CDR3 DNA: TGTGCCAGCAGTTACAGCCTGGGTGATACGCAGTATTTT; CDR3 protein: CASSYSLGDTQYF
J gene: TRBJ1-1; clone size: NA; V gene: TRBV30; D gene: NA; CDR3 length: 13; CDR3 DNA: TGTGCCTGGAGTCCCCGGCTGGACACTGAAGCTTTCTTT; CDR3 protein: CAWSPRLDTEAFF
J gene: TRBJ2-1; clone size: NA; V gene: TRBV7-8; D gene: TRBD1; CDR3 length: 14; CDR3 DNA: TGTGCCAGCAGCACAGGACAGGGTTACAATGAGCAGTTCTTC; CDR3 protein: CASSTGQGYNEQFF
J gene: TRBJ2-7; clone size: NA; V gene: TRBV6-5; D gene: NA; CDR3 length: 15; CDR3 DNA: TGTGCCAGCAGCCCATGGCTCGACGGCCCGGGGGAGCAGTACTTC; CDR3 protein: CASSPWLDGPGEQYF
J gene: TRBJ2-1; clone size: NA; V gene: TRBV7-2; D gene: NA; CDR3 length: 12; CDR3 DNA: TGTGCCAGCAGCCCTTATAATTTTGAGCAGTTCTTC; CDR3 protein: CASSPYNFEQFF
J gene: TRBJ1-4; clone size: NA; V gene: TRBV15; D gene: NA; CDR3 length: 16; CDR3 DNA: TGTGCCACCAGCAATGGAGGGCGGGCAACTAATGAAAAACTGTTTTTT; CDR3 protein: CATSNGGRATNEKLFF
J gene: TRBJ1-1; clone size: NA; V gene: TRBV7-9; D gene: NA; CDR3 length: 17; CDR3 DNA: TGTGCCAGCAGCTTAGGGTCCGGTTGGGCCCGGAACACTGAAGCTTTCTTT; CDR3 protein: CASSLGSGWARNTEAFF
J gene: TRBJ1-4; clone size: NA; V gene: TRBV7-8; D gene: NA; CDR3 length: 17; CDR3 DNA: TGTGCCAGCAGCTTGCGTCAGAGCCTTGCAACTAATGAAAAACTGTTTTTT; CDR3 protein: CASSLRQSLATNEKLFF
J gene: TRBJ2-7; clone size: NA; V gene: TRBV4-3; D gene: NA; CDR3 length: 15; CDR3 DNA: TGCGCCAGCAGCCAAGATGCTGGACAAAGCTACGAGCAGTACTTC; CDR3 protein: CASSQDAGQSYEQYF
J gene: TRBJ2-3; clone size: NA; V gene: TRBV2; D gene: NA; CDR3 length: 14; CDR3 DNA: TGTGCCAGCAGTGAACTAGCTTACACAGATACGCAGTATTTT; CDR3 protein: CASSELAYTDTQYF
J gene: TRBJ1-1; clone size: NA; V gene: TRBV6-1; D gene: NA; CDR3 length: 13; CDR3 DNA: TGTGCCAGCAGGCCGGACCTGAACACTGAAGCTTTCTTT; CDR3 protein: CASRPDLNTEAFF
J gene: TRBJ2-7; clone size: NA; V gene: TRBV4-2; D gene: TRBD2; CDR3 length: 16; CDR3 DNA: TGTGCCAGCAGCCAAGGACTAGCGGGAGTCAGCTACGAGCAGTACTTC; CDR3 protein: CASSQGLAGVSYEQYF
J gene: TRBJ2-5; clone size: NA; V gene: TRBV6-5; D gene: NA; CDR3 length: 13; CDR3 DNA: TGTGCCAGCAGTTACTCGTTCTCCCAGACCCAGTACTTC; CDR3 protein: CASSYSFSQTQYF
J gene: TRBJ2-7; clone size: NA; V gene: TRBV7-2; D gene: TRBD2; CDR3 length: 14; CDR3 DNA: TGTGCCAGCAGCAGTGATTACCGGACTAGCGGGAAGTACTTC; CDR3 protein: CASSSDYRTSGKYF
J gene: TRBJ1-5; clone size: NA; V gene: TRBV19; D gene: NA; CDR3 length: 15; CDR3 DNA: TGTGCCAGTACCCCCCAAGGACTGATCAATCAGCCCCAGCATTTT; CDR3 protein: CASTPQGLINQPQHF
J gene: TRBJ2-1; clone size: NA; V gene: TRBV5-1; D gene: NA; CDR3 length: 14; CDR3 DNA: TGCGCCAGCAGCTTGGTGCCGGGGGCGAATGAGCAGTTCTTC; CDR3 protein: CASSLVPGANEQFF
J gene: TRBJ2-1; clone size: NA; V gene: TRBV28; D gene: TRBD2; CDR3 length: 16; CDR3 DNA: TGTGCCAGCTCAGGGACTAGCGGAAGCTCCTACAATGAGCAGTTCTTC; CDR3 protein: CASSGTSGSSYNEQFF
J gene: TRBJ2-1; clone size: NA; V gene: TRBV2; D gene: TRBD2; CDR3 length: 15; CDR3 DNA: TGTGCCAGCAGTGAGCGGGAGGTCTCCTACAATGAGCAGTTCTTC; CDR3 protein: CASSEREVSYNEQFF
J gene: TRBJ2-7; clone size: once; V gene: TRBV13; D gene: TRBD2; CDR3 length: 15; CDR3 DNA: TGTGCCAGCAGGTTTAGCGGGAGGGCTATATACGAGCAGTACTTC; CDR3 protein: CASRFSGRAIYEQYF
J gene: TRBJ2-7; clone size: NA; V gene: TRBV14; D gene: NA; CDR3 length: 12; CDR3 DNA: TGTGCCAGCAGCCTACAGCCCTACGAGCAGTACTTC; CDR3 protein: CASSLQPYEQYF
J gene: TRBJ1-4; clone size: NA; V gene: TRBV6-5; D gene: TRBD1; CDR3 length: 16; CDR3 DNA: TGTGCCAGCAGTTTTGAGGGGACAGCAACTAATGAAAAACTGTTTTTT; CDR3 protein: CASSFEGTATNEKLFF